The T cell receptor beta chain described here comes from a study of T cell repertoires in cytomegalovirus infection. This clonotype was observed at least ten times. Its specificity is unknown. TCRdb reprocessed the reads via MiXCR and lists one record per CDR3 protein. The sample records some 680,000 distinct CDR3 sequences, 35% being singletons. The CDR3 consists of 15 residues. CDR1 and CDR2 from the germline V gene are SGHTA and FQGNSA. Trimming cost V 2 bases and J 4 bases, with 12 bases left between them. Study-level results: CMV carriers with the relevant HLA were identified by cumulative public TCR beta family frequency.

Sequencing input: PBMCs. The sequence derives from a human donor in good health (CMV status not recorded). Some clones in this sample may be carry-over from other donors' samples. The rearrangement joins TRBV7-2 to TRBJ1-5; no definite D call. The CDR3 reads CASSLMNRKNQPQHF. The CDR3 bases are TGTGCCAGCAGCTTAATGAACAGAAAGAATCAGCCCCAGCATTTT.